The present TCR beta chain was sequenced within a study of shared clonotypes between healthy human individuals. Study conclusions and caveats: Specimens sampled were limited to blood, with tissue repertoires likely differing. Estimated richness was generally greater in naive than memory subsets.

Sequenced by immunoSEQ multiplex PCR; TCRdb stores in-frame clones only, minus some. Counted here are some 1 million clones, about 75% occurring once; the ten biggest clones make up 1.4%. V was clipped by 2 bases and J by 0 bases; unmatched bases: 1. Germline loops: CDR1 MNHEY, CDR2 SVGAGI. This CDR3 contains 15 residues. As regards this clone: What it recognizes is unknown.

The rearrangement joins TRBV6-5 to TRBJ1-5; 7 bases agree with TRBD1. The sample comprised memory CD4+ T cells sorted from blood. The subset was: CD45RA-negative fraction. The receptor comes from a young man in good health. Here the CDR3 reads CASSYQGDSNQPQHF. CDR3 in DNA: TGTGCCAGCAGTTACCAGGGGGATAGCAATCAGCCCCAGCATTTT.